This T cell receptor (beta chain) was found in a study of spatial heterogeneity in lung cancer. Time point reported: sample taken at primary tumor resection. The donors were 72 patients with non-small cell lung cancer that was early-stage and untreated. Researchers sequenced whole RNA taken from tumor, nontumor lung or frozen PBMC without sorting. V was shortened by 7 bases and J by 3 bases, with 9 bases between the two germline ends. The CDR3 runs to 12 residues. Germline V lookup: CDR1 SNHLY, CDR2 FYNNEI. Study conclusions and caveats: Ubiquitous and regional nonsynonymous mutation counts were tracked by ubiquitous and regional expanded TCR counts, respectively. Higher tumor mutation counts went along with higher counts of expanded intratumoral alpha and beta TCRs.

This clonotype was seen ten or more times. Its antigen is still unknown. Every individual TCR cDNA molecule carried its own unique molecular identifier, which allowed correction of PCR and sequencing errors. One entry per CDR3 protein results from TCRdb running MiXCR on the 5' RACE reads. The data contain approximately 12,000 distinct CDR3 sequences, 5.1% of them singletons. The TCR sequence derives from a male donor with early-stage non-small cell lung cancer. This specimen was lung tumor tissue, taken at surgery. V and J are TRBV2 and TRBJ1-1; TRBD1 might be the D (6 bases). The CDR3: CASMDSYTEAFF. The CDR3 coding sequence is TGTGCCAGCATGGACAGTTACACTGAAGCTTTCTTT.